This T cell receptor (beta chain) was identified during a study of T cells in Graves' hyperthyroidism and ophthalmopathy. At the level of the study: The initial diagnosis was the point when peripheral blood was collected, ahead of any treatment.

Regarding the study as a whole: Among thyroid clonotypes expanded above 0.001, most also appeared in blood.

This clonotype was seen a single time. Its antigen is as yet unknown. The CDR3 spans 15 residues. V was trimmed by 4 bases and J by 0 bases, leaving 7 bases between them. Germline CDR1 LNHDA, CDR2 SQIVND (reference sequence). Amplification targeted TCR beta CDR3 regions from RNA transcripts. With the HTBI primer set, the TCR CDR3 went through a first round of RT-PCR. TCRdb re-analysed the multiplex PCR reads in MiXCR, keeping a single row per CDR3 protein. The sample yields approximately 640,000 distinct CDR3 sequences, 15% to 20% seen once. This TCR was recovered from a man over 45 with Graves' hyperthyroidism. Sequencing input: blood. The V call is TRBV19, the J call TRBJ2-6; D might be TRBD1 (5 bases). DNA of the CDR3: TGTGCCAGTAGTACGGACATCTCTGGGGCCAACGTCCTGACTTTC. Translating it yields CASSTDISGANVLTF.